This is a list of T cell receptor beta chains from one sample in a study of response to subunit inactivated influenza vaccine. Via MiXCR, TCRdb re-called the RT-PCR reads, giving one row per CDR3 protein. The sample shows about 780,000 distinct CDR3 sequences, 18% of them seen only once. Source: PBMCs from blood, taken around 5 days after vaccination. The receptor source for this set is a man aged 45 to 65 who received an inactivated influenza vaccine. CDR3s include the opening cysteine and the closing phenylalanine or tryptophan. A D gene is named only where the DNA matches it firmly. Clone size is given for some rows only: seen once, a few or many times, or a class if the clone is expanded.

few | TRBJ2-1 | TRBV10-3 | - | TGTGCCACCGAAGGAGGGGCGGGAAGCAATGAGCAGTTCTTC | CATEGGAGSNEQFF
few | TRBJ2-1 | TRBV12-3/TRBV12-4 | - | TGTGCCAGCAGTTTAGTGACGGGTTTAGAGGGCTACAATGAGCAGTTCTTC | CASSLVTGLEGYNEQFF
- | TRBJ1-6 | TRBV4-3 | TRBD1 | TGCGCCAGCAGCCAAGAGTTGGCAGGGGGGTCACCCCTCCACTTT | CASSQELAGGSPLHF
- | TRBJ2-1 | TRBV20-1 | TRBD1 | TGCAGTGCTAGGGACAGGGGTATCAATGAGCAGTTCTTC | CSARDRGINEQFF
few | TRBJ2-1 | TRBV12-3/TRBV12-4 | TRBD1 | TGTGCCAGCACCGAAGTAACCGGGACAGGGGTTGAGCAGTTCTTC | CASTEVTGTGVEQFF
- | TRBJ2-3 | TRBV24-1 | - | TGTGCCACCAGTGGTAGGGGACTTGAAGGAGATACGCAGTATTTT | CATSGRGLEGDTQYF
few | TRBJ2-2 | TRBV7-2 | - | TGTGCCAGCAGCAAGAGGACACTTCGTGCGAACACCGGGGAGCTGTTTTTT | CASSKRTLRANTGELFF
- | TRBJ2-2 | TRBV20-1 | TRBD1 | TGCAGTGCGAATGGACAGGCGAACACCGGGGAGCTGTTTTTT | CSANGQANTGELFF
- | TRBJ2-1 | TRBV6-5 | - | TGTGCCAGCAGTTTCCGACTCCCCCAGTCGGAGGGTGAGCAGTTCTTC | CASSFRLPQSEGEQFF
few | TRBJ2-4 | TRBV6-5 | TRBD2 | TGTGCCAGCAGTTACGCCTCGGGACTAGCTAGAGTACAGTACTTC | CASSYASGLARVQYF
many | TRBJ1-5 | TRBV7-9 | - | TGTGCCAGCAGCTTAGGACAGTACAATCAGCCCCAGCATTTT | CASSLGQYNQPQHF
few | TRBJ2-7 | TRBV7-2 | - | TGTGCCAGCAGCTTATCCGCGGGACAGAACTACGAGCAGTACTTC | CASSLSAGQNYEQYF
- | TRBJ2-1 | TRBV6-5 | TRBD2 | TGTGCCAGCAGTTACGGGACTAGCGATAGACATGAGCAGTTCTTC | CASSYGTSDRHEQFF
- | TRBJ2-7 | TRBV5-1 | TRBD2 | TGCGCCAGCAGAGTGAGCGGGGGGGCCTACGAGCAGTACTTC | CASRVSGGAYEQYF
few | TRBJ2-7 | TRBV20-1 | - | TGCAGTGCTCCCGACGGGGCCGGCTTTCGCGAGCAGTACTTC | CSAPDGAGFREQYF
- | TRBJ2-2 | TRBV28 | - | TGTGCCAGCAGTTTTGCAGGGAAGGTCACCGGGGAGCTGTTTTTT | CASSFAGKVTGELFF